Listed here are 14 T cell receptor beta chains from one sample, sequenced in a study of human T cells and chemical hapten exposure. TCRdb processed the RACE reads anew with MiXCR; each CDR3 protein has one entry. Altogether 270,000 or so distinct CDR3 sequences are present, around 7% being singletons, with the ten largest covering more than 0.95%. As for time point: pre-sensitization, week 0. Specified treatment: therapeutic diphenylcyclopropenone sensitization with weekly scalp DPC. The sequencing here drew on whole blood, taken in connection with sensitization to the hapten diphenylcyclopropenone (DPC). All receptors come from a young man with alopecia areata. Some clones in this sample may be carry-over from other donors' samples.

In the case of this clonotype: Since a much larger clone is just one base distant, this may be a read error. This chain connects TRBV7-2 to TRBJ1-5; 7 positions agree with TRBD1. V gave up 6 bases and J gave up 2 bases; unmatched junction bases: 4. Germline values: CDR1 SGHTA, CDR2 FQGNSA. The CDR3 consists of 14 residues. The CDR3 DNA is TGTGCCAGCAGTTTTACAGGGGGCAATCAGCCCCAGCATTTT. Its protein is CASSFTGGNQPQHF.

This clonotype was recorded many times. The chain couples TRBV21-1 to TRBJ1-5. TRBV21-1 is recorded as a pseudogene. This CDR3 region has 15 residues. The CDR3 loop reads CASSKEQRSNQPQHF. As DNA, the CDR3 is TGTGCCAGCAGCAAAGAGCAGAGGAGCAATCAGCCCCAGCATTTT.

The J gene is TRBJ2-3, the V gene TRBV4-3; 8 nucleotides line up with TRBD1. Germline CDR1 is LGHNA and CDR2 is YSLEER. The CDR3 sequence is 16 residues long. The V gene end was trimmed by 0 bases and the J gene end by 6 bases; junction bases not matched to a gene: 8. This CDR3 reads CASSQEGAGGIDTQYF. For the CDR3, the DNA is TGCGCCAGCAGCCAAGAAGGGGCAGGGGGCATCGATACGCAGTATTTT.

This clonotype showed up many times. The chain has TRBV12-3 or TRBV12-4 and TRBJ1-2, with TRBD1 matching 8 bases. V shed 6 bases, J shed 6 bases, and the junction held 9 bases outside the gene matches. This CDR3 comprises 14 residues. The CDR3, as DNA: TGTGCCAGCAGCTCGTGGACAGGGAGGGATGGCTACACCTTC. Amino acids: CASSSWTGRDGYTF.

This clonotype occurred a few times. The chain links TRBV24-1 to TRBJ1-5; unclear D gene. Between the trimmed V and J ends, which lost 5 bases and 1 base, there was a span of 8 bases. Germline values: CDR1 KGHDR, CDR2 SFDVKD. The CDR3 spans 14 residues. The CDR3 reads CATSVPGSNQPQHF. The DNA for the CDR3 is TGTGCCACCAGTGTGCCGGGGAGCAATCAGCCCCAGCATTTT.

This clonotype was seen at least ten times. The chain uses TRBV9 and TRBJ2-1; possibly TRBD1 for D (5 bases). In germline, CDR1 is SGDLS, CDR2 YYNGEE. V was shortened by 4 bases and J by 2 bases, with 7 bases between the two germline ends. The CDR3 contains 13 residues. The CDR3 region is CASSPDTYNEQFF. The CDR3 DNA sequence: TGTGCCAGCAGCCCGGACACCTACAATGAGCAGTTCTTC.

The chain employs TRBV6-2 or TRBV6-3 and TRBJ2-2; D remains unclear. Germline-derived CDR1 and CDR2 are MNHEY and SVGEGT. V dropped 8 bases and J dropped 7 bases, with 20 bases sitting between them. The CDR3 runs to 15 residues. CDR3 protein: CASRFHPVLVGELFF. CDR3 nucleotides: TGTGCCAGCCGTTTCCACCCCGTTTTAGTCGGGGAGCTGTTTTTT.

The rearrangement uses TRBV15 and TRBJ1-5; D possibly corresponds to TRBD1 (5 bases). The CDR3 contains 14 residues. The germline V and J ends were trimmed by 1 base and 7 bases, with 11 bases remaining between them. Germline lookup yields CDR1 LNHNV and CDR2 YYDKDF (reference sequence). As DNA, the CDR3 is TGTGCCACCAGCAGAGGAGGGGTATTACAGCCCCAGCATTTT. This codes for CATSRGGVLQPQHF.

The chain links TRBV4-1 to TRBJ2-5; D tentatively reads TRBD1 or TRBD2 (5 bases each). CDR3 length equals 16 residues. V lost 0 bases and J 3 bases, leaving 14 bases between the germline ends. Germline V lookup: CDR1 MGHRA, CDR2 YSYEKL. The CDR3, as DNA: TGCGCCAGCAGCCAAGAGTTCGGGGCAGGGAAAGAGACCCAGTACTTC. Amino acids: CASSQEFGAGKETQYF.

This clonotype was seen repeatedly, ten times or more. The chain carries TRBV10-1 and TRBJ2-2, with D perhaps matching TRBD1 (5 bases). This CDR3 is 13 amino acids long. Germline values: CDR1 WNHNN, CDR2 SYGVQD (reference sequence). V was pared by 8 bases and J by 3 bases, with 10 bases between. The CDR3 protein is CASGRVDTGELFF. CDR3 nucleotides: TGCGCCAGCGGCAGGGTCGACACCGGGGAGCTGTTTTTT.

The table lists this clonotype with many counts. V usage is TRBV27 and J usage is TRBJ1-5; no definite D call. CDR3 length: 12 residues. With 5 bases removed from V and 3 bases from J, the gap between germline ends came to 5 bases. Looked up from germline, CDR1 is MNHEY and CDR2 is SMNVEV (reference sequence). CDR3 sequence (DNA): TGTGCCAGCAGTCCACCCAATCAGCCCCAGCATTTT. This encodes CASSPPNQPQHF.

This clonotype was detected a few times. J is TRBJ2-7 and V is TRBV27, with D tentatively TRBD1 (5 bases). CDR1 is MNHEY and CDR2 is SMNVEV in the germline V gene (reference sequence). The V end was cut by 2 bases, the J end by 9 bases, with 14 bases between. This CDR3 region has 13 residues. CDR3 nucleotide sequence: TGTGCCAGCAGTTTAGTAAGGGGTTATCGGCAGTACTTC. This sequence encodes CASSLVRGYRQYF.

This clonotype was detected only a few times. This CDR3 reads CASSLGTNYEQYV. CDR3 coding DNA: TGTGCCAGCAGCTTGGGTACGAACTACGAGCAGTACGTC. The V and J genes are TRBV5-5 and TRBJ2-7, with D unclear. The CDR3 covers 13 residues. Germline V CDR1 and CDR2: SGHKS, YYEKEE (reference sequence). The germline V and J ends were trimmed by 0 bases and 3 bases, with 7 bases remaining between them.

This clonotype has more than one count but fewer than ten. The chain has TRBV6-2 or TRBV6-3 and TRBJ2-3; D uncertain. Germline V gives CDR1 MNHEY, CDR2 SVGEGT. The CDR3 is 13 amino acids. Trimming took 10 bases from V and 1 from J, leaving 12 bases between them. CDR3 nucleotides: TGTGCCACCAAATTCGGAGGCACAGATACGCAGTATTTT. This gives the protein CATKFGGTDTQYF.